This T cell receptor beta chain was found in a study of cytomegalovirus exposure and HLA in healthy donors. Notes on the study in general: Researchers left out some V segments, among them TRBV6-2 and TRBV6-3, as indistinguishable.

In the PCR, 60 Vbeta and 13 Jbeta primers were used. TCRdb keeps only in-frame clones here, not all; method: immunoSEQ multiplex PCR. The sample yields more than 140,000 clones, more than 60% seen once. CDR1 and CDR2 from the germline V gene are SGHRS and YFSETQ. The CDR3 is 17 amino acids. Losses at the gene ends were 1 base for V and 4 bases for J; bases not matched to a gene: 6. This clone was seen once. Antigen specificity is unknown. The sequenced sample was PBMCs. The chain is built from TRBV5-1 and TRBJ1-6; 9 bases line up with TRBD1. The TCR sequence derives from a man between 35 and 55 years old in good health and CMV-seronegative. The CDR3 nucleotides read TGCGCCAGCAGCTTGAAAGGGACAGGGCCTTATAATTCACCCCTCCACTTT. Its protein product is CASSLKGTGPYNSPLHF. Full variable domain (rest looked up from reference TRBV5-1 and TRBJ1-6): KAGVTQTPRYLIKTRGQQVTLSCSPISGHRSVSWYQQTPGQGLQFLFEYFSETQRNKGNFPGRFSGRQFSNSRSEMNVSTLELGDSALYLCASSLKGTGPYNSPLHFGNGTRLTVT.